These 19 T cell receptor beta chains were all obtained from the same sample, sequenced in a study of a mutant IDH1 vaccine in newly diagnosed glioma. Antigen specificity for these receptors is unknown. Measured with immunoSEQ multiplex PCR; TCRdb has only the in-frame clones, and not every one. The repertoire consists of about 55,000 clones, with approximately 80% occurring once and the leading ten covering over 4.5%. The time point is: week 47, end of study. Each vaccine dose was 300 ug of mutant IDH1 20-mer peptide, with topical imiquimod. The sequences come from PBMCs, collected from a glioma patient whose treatment included an IDH1 peptide vaccine. These receptors all come from a woman aged 40 to 49 with glioma. Some clones in this sample may be carry-over from other donors' samples.

The chain recombines TRBV6-1 with TRBJ1-2; the match to TRBD1 covers 9 bases. In germline, CDR1 is MNHNS, CDR2 SASEGT. Losses at the gene ends were 4 bases for V and 5 bases for J; bases not matched to a gene: 5. The CDR3 totals 14 residues. In DNA form, the CDR3 reads TGTGCCAGCAGTGTGGCGACAGGGGGGTATGGCTACACCTTC. Amino acids: CASSVATGGYGYTF.

The chain recombines TRBV10-1 with TRBJ2-3; the match to TRBD2 covers 8 bases. J was trimmed by 3 bases and V by 5 bases; bases with no gene match: 4. The CDR3 has 14 amino acids. Germline V CDR1 and CDR2: WNHNN, SYGVQD (reference sequence). The CDR3 nucleotides read TGCGCCAGCAGTCCGGGGGGGTCGACAGATACGCAGTATTTT. Its translation is CASSPGGSTDTQYF.

This chain links TRBV7-2 with TRBJ2-5; 9 bases agree with TRBD2. Losses at the gene ends were 6 bases for V and 5 bases for J; bases not matched to a gene: 16. This CDR3 spans 17 amino acids. Germline loops: CDR1 SGHTA, CDR2 FQGNSA. The CDR3 nucleotides are TGTGCCAGCAGACCCTACCCTAGCGGGGAGGAGTTTGAGACCCAGTACTTC. Protein: CASRPYPSGEEFETQYF.

Worth noting for this clone: The germline gene is not matched at one end of the junction; a read error may be the cause. The gene calls are TRBV7-7 and TRBJ2-5; TRBD1 agrees at 8 bases. The CDR3 totals 14 residues. Per the germline V gene, CDR1 is SSHAT and CDR2 is FNYEAQ (reference sequence). In DNA form, the CDR3 reads TGTGCTAGCAGCGTGGGACAGGATGGGGAGACCCAGTACTTC. It yields the protein CASSVGQDGETQYF.

The chain joins TRBV2 to TRBJ2-7; the match to TRBD2 covers 13 bases. Germline CDR1 SNHLY, CDR2 FYNNEI. V lost 8 bases and J lost 0; bases outside the gene matches: 13. The CDR3 runs to 18 residues. The CDR3 bases are TGTGCCAGCGACACCCCGGGACTAGCGGGGAACCACTCCTACGAGCAGTACTTC. Protein sequence: CASDTPGLAGNHSYEQYF.

The V call is TRBV30, the J call TRBJ2-1, with D tentatively TRBD2 (6 bases). V gave up 3 bases and J gave up 7 bases, with 19 bases separating them. Germline lookup yields CDR1 GTSNPN and CDR2 SVGIG (reference sequence). The CDR3 runs to 15 residues. The chain's CDR3 is CAWRKLGGLENEQFF. CDR3 nucleotides: TGTGCCTGGAGAAAGTTGGGAGGTCTAGAGAATGAGCAGTTCTTC.

This rearrangement joins TRBV2 to TRBJ2-3; TRBD2 agrees at 10 bases. With 8 bases clipped from V and 1 base from J, the junction kept 9 bases outside the gene matches. There are 16 residues in the CDR3. Germline loops: CDR1 SNHLY, CDR2 FYNNEI. The CDR3 DNA sequence: TGTGCCAGCCGACTTCTAGCGGGGGCTCGCACAGATACGCAGTATTTT. Translating it yields CASRLLAGARTDTQYF.

This chain's CDR3 is CASSLIRGSTGELFF. CDR3 nucleotides: TGCGCCAGCAGCTTGATTCGGGGGAGCACCGGGGAGCTGTTTTTT. The rearrangement links TRBV5-1 to TRBJ2-2; weak D call: TRBD2 (6 bases). V lost 1 base, J lost 4 bases, and 11 bases lay in between. The germline V gene encodes CDR1 SGHRS and CDR2 YFSETQ. The CDR3 extends over 15 amino acids.

This rearrangement joins TRBV5-1 to TRBJ2-3; D is uncertain. The CDR3 contains 14 residues. Germline V lookup: CDR1 SGHRS, CDR2 YFSETQ. V was cut by 0 bases and J by 6 bases, with 11 bases left in between. The CDR3 DNA follows: TGCGCCAGCAGCTTGGCCCAGAACGAGGATACGCAGTATTTT. It translates to CASSLAQNEDTQYF.

The rearrangement uses TRBV5-6 and TRBJ1-4; possibly TRBD1 for D (5 bases). Germline CDR1 SGHDT, CDR2 YYEEEE. V was clipped by 3 bases and J by 7 bases, with 10 bases between them. The length of the CDR3 is 13 residues. In DNA, the CDR3 is TGTGCCAGCAGCTCCGGGGCAGGTGAAAAACTGTTTTTT. Translation: CASSSGAGEKLFF.

This chain joins TRBV5-6 and TRBJ1-3; D is unresolved. Germline V gene data show CDR1 as SGHDT and CDR2 as YYEEEE. CDR3 length: 16 amino acids. Trimming removed 1 base from V and 0 bases from J, with 11 bases in between. The CDR3 DNA is TGTGCCAGCAGCTTGCCCGGCGACAACTCTGGAAACACCATATATTTT. Its protein is CASSLPGDNSGNTIYF.

This sequence joins TRBV27 and TRBJ1-4; no clear D gene. The CDR3 sequence is 14 residues long. Trimming shortened V by 2 bases and J by 7 bases, and 11 bases separated the two germline ends. Germline CDR1 and CDR2: MNHEY and SMNVEV (reference sequence). CDR3 DNA sequence: TGTGCCAGCAGTTTAACTTGGATGGGTGAAAAACTGTTTTTT. Residues: CASSLTWMGEKLFF.

The V and J genes are TRBV6-6 and TRBJ1-4; 10 bases are shared with TRBD1. This CDR3 is built from 15 residues. CDR1 and CDR2 from the germline V gene are MNHNY and SVGAGI (reference sequence). After removal of 6 bases from V and 6 bases from J, the junction contained 7 bases not matched to a gene. The CDR3 DNA sequence: TGTGCCAGCAGGTACCCCGGGACAGGGGATGAAAAACTGTTTTTT. Encoded protein: CASRYPGTGDEKLFF.

This sequence joins TRBV29-1 and TRBJ2-7; no definite D call. This CDR3 region has 12 residues. Germline V CDR1 and CDR2: SQVTM, ANQGSEA. Deletions cut 4 bases from V and 2 bases from J, with 9 bases between. For the CDR3, the DNA is TGCAGCGTTGTCGGCCTTACCTACGAGCAGTACTTC. Amino acids: CSVVGLTYEQYF.

The chain uses TRBV7-2 and TRBJ2-5; D not certain. From germline, CDR1 is SGHTA and CDR2 FQGNSA. This CDR3 region has 17 residues. V shed 2 bases and J shed 8 bases, with 24 bases lying between them. Written as DNA, the CDR3 is TGTGCCAGCAGCTTATTTGAAGGAGCCGGCAGTGCAGGTACCCAGTACTTC. This gives the protein CASSLFEGAGSAGTQYF.

V gene TRBV19 combines with J gene TRBJ1-3; D call uncertain. The V and J ends lost 1 base and 2 bases respectively, with 6 bases between them. Germline CDR1 is LNHDA and CDR2 is SQIVND (reference sequence). The CDR3 is made up of 14 amino acids. The CDR3 sequence is CASSIVAPGNTIYF. As DNA, the CDR3 is TGTGCCAGTAGTATAGTGGCCCCTGGAAACACCATATATTTT.

The chain is built from TRBV5-8 and TRBJ1-1; 7 bases are a match to TRBD1. V was clipped by 5 bases and J by 4 bases; unmatched bases: 14. This CDR3 is 16 amino acids long. Germline CDR1 SGHTS, CDR2 YDEGEE. CDR3 residues: CASRPDRVRQGTEAFF. CDR3 coding DNA: TGTGCCAGCAGACCAGACAGGGTCAGACAGGGCACTGAAGCTTTCTTT.

V is TRBV5-4 and J is TRBJ2-1, with 9 positions matching TRBD2. CDR1 and CDR2 from the germline V gene are SGHNT and YYREEE (reference sequence). The CDR3 is made up of 15 amino acids. V shed 2 bases and J 9 bases; nucleotides not matched to a gene: 9. CDR3: CASSLVAGVVGEQFF. CDR3 nucleotide sequence: TGTGCCAGCAGCTTAGTAGCGGGGGTAGTGGGTGAGCAGTTCTTC.

For the CDR3, the DNA is TGTGCCAGCAGCGTAACGACAGTGAACACTGAAGCTTTCTTT. It is translated as CASSVTTVNTEAFF. The chain couples TRBV9 to TRBJ1-1; tentative D call: TRBD1 (5 bases). CDR1 SGDLS and CDR2 YYNGEE come from the germline V gene. V shed 1 base and J shed 0 bases, with 7 bases lying between them. CDR3 size: 14 residues.